Listed below are T cell receptor beta chains from one sample, sequenced in a study of T cells in Graves' hyperthyroidism and ophthalmopathy. Using its own MiXCR run on the multiplex PCR reads, TCRdb lists one record per CDR3 protein. The table lists about 600,000 distinct CDR3 sequences, roughly 16% of them singletons. The source material was blood. These receptors all stem from a woman aged 40 to 55 with Graves' ophthalmopathy. Each CDR3 is given with its conserved first and last residue.

v_call cdr3_aa
TRBV13 CASSSPSAGVNGYTF
TRBV6-5 CASTVTGAGANVLTF
TRBV7-9 CASSLGTDSYEQYF
TRBV5-5 CASSSDGGSTEAFF
TRBV28 CASNLRDRGRAQHF
TRBV2 CASTGVPGELFF
TRBV19 CASSSGTGVYAQYF
TRBV7-2 CASSLEPPARGQDEQYF
TRBV15 CATSRVQGTGELFF
TRBV6-1 CASSLNSGSSYNEQFF
TRBV3-1 CASSHDFGQGPEKLFF
TRBV20-1 CSASFHVGGTSEQYF
TRBV5-1 CASSLNGGRKHF
TRBV7-3 CASSLHSRERTDTQYF
TRBV3-1 CASSHGASGSYEQYF
TRBV12-3/TRBV12-4 CASSLAGYTDTQYF
TRBV2 CASSRQGVQTGELFF
TRBV6-2/TRBV6-3 CASSSTSGRTQYF
TRBV28 CASSLRGRGNEQYF
TRBV5-1 CASSFNLAGGSGDEQFF
TRBV27 CASSFLRGDFHEQYF
TRBV18 CASSPSKTVSNEKLFF
TRBV4-2 CASSHPQRLAGGRWEQYF
TRBV3-1 CASSQGPGEGETQYF
TRBV5-6 CASSLETGNYGYTF